The text below deals with one T cell receptor (beta chain). Its antigen is as yet unknown. This CDR3 spans 16 amino acids. V lost 0 bases and J 0 bases, leaving 10 bases between the germline ends. Germline CDR1 is SGDLS and CDR2 is YYNGEE. This sample was taken from a study of T cell responses to AZD1222 COVID-19 vaccine. General study findings and limits: Seropositive status at baseline applied to only six AZD1222 recipients. Spike-specific TCR breadth and depth went up after people got two AZD1222 doses. Unmutated regions of variants are reportedly targeted by nearly half of spike-specific TCRs. Only after the peak T cell response were repertoires sampled.

Assay: immunoSEQ multiplex PCR; the TCRdb copy retains only in-frame clones and omits some. Of around 140,000 clones in the sample, over 75% were seen once. This specimen was peripheral blood, taken on day 0 of AZD1222 vaccination. The clonotype originates from an adult in good health. V is TRBV9 and J is TRBJ2-1; TRBD1 is a possible D gene (5 bases). This chain's CDR3 is CASSVEGARSYNEQFF. The CDR3 DNA follows: TGTGCCAGCAGCGTAGAAGGGGCCCGCTCCTACAATGAGCAGTTCTTC.